The T cell receptor (beta chain) described here comes from a study of Graves' ophthalmopathy and Graves' hyperthyroidism. Whole-study findings and limits: Blood also contained most of the expanded thyroid clonotypes above 0.001 frequency.

The V gene end was trimmed by 7 bases and the J gene end by 4 bases; junction bases not matched to a gene: 7. This CDR3 is built from 13 residues. Germline V gene data show CDR1 as SQVTM and CDR2 as ANQGSEA. Diagnosis used clinical symptoms, serum thyroxine, TRAb, thyroid ultrasound and orbital computed tomography. As for this clonotype: The target antigen is unknown.

Amplification of TCR beta CDR3 regions used RNA transcripts. A first-round RT-PCR used HTBI primers, followed by a second-round multiplex PCR. TCRdb redid the calling of the multiplex PCR reads with MiXCR, one entry per CDR3 protein. Of around 520,000 distinct CDR3 sequences in the sample, just under 40% were seen once. The sequence was collected from an adult man with Graves' hyperthyroidism. Sequences were obtained from peripheral blood or thyroid tissue (not recorded which). J is TRBJ1-1 and V is TRBV29-1, with 9 bases identical to TRBD1. Here the CDR3 reads CSAQQGAATEAFF. The CDR3 DNA is TGCAGCGCCCAACAGGGGGCGGCCACTGAAGCTTTCTTT.